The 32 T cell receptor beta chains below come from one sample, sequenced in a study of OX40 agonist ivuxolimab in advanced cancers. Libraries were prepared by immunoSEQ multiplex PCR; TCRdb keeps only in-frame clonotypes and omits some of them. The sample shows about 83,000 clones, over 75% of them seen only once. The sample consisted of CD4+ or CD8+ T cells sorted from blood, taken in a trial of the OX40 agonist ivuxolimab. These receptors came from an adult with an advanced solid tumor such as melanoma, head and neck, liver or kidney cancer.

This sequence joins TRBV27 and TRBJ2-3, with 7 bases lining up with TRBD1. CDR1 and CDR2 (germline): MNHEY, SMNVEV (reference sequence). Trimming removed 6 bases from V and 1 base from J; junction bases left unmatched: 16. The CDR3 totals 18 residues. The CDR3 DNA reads TGTGCCAGCAGAAAAGACAGGGTACCCTCGATTGGCACAGATACGCAGTATTTT. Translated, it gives CASRKDRVPSIGTDTQYF.

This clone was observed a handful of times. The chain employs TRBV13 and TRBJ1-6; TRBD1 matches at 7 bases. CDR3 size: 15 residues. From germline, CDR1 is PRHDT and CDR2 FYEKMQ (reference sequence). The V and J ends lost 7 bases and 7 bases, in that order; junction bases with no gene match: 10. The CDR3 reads CASTAWQGDNSPLHF. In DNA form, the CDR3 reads TGTGCCAGCACCGCGTGGCAGGGGGACAATTCACCCCTCCACTTT.

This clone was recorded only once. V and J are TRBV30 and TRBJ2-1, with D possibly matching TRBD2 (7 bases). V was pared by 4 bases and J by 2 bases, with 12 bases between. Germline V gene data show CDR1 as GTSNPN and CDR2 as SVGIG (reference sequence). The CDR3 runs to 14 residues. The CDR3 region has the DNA TGTGCCTGGACCCCCGGGGGGCCCTACAATGAGCAGTTCTTC. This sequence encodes CAWTPGGPYNEQFF.

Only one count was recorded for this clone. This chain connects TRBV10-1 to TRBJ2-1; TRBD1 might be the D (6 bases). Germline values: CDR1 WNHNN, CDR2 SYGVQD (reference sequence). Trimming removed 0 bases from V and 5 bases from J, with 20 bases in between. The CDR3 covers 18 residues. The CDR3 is CASSESRGRGWVNNEQFF. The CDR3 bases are TGCGCCAGCAGTGAGTCGCGCGGTAGGGGGTGGGTTAACAATGAGCAGTTCTTC.

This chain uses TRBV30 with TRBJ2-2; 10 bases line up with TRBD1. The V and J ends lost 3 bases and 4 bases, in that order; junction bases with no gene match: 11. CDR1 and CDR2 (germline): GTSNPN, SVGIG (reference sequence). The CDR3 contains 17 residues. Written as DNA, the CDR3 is TGTGCCTGGAGAAAAGGGACAGGGGCTTGGGGCACCGGGGAGCTGTTTTTT. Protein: CAWRKGTGAWGTGELFF. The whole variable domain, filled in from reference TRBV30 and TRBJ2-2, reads SQTIHQWPATLVQPVGSPLSLECTVEGTSNPNLYWYRQAAGRGLQLLFYSVGIGQISSEVPQNLSASRPQDRQFILSSKKLLLSDSGFYLCAWRKGTGAWGTGELFFGEGSRLTVL.

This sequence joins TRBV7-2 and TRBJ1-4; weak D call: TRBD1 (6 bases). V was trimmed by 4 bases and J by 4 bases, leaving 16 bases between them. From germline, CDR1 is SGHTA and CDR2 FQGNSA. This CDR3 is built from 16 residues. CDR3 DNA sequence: TGTGCCAGCAGCTCACAGGGAGGAGCACTTAATGAAAAACTGTTTTTT. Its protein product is CASSSQGGALNEKLFF.

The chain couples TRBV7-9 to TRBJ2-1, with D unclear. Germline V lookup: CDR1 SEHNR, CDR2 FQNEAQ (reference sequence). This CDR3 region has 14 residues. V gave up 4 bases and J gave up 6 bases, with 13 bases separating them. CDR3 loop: CASSSARRVNEQFF. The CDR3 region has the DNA TGTGCCAGCAGCTCAGCCCGTAGAGTCAATGAGCAGTTCTTC.

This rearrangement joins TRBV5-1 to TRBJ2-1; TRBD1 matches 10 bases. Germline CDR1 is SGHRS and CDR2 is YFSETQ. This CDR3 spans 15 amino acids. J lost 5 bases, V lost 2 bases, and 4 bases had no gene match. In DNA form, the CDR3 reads TGCGCCAGCAGCTTCCGACAGGGGGCCGACAATGAGCAGTTCTTC. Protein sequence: CASSFRQGADNEQFF.

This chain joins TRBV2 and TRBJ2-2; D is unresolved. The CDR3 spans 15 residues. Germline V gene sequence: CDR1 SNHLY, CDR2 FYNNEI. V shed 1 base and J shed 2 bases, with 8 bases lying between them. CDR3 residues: CASSEGRSNTGELFF. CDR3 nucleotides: TGTGCCAGCAGTGAAGGAAGGTCCAACACCGGGGAGCTGTTTTTT.

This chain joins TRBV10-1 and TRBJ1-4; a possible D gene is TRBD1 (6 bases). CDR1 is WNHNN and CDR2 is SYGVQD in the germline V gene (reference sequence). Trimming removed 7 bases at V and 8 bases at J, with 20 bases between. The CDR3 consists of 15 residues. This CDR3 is CASNGDPGVGEKLFF. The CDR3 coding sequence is TGCGCCAGCAATGGAGACCCAGGGGTGGGCGAAAAACTGTTTTTT.

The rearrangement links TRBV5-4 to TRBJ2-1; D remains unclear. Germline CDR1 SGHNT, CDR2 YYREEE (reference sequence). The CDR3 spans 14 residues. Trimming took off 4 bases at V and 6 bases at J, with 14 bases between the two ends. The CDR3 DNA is TGTGCCAGCAGCCCCCCTCGTGGCAGCAATGAGCAGTTCTTC. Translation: CASSPPRGSNEQFF.

CDR3 sequence: CASSFGSRYEQFF. The CDR3 DNA reads as TGCGCCAGCAGCTTCGGGAGCAGGTATGAGCAGTTCTTC. The chain couples TRBV5-1 to TRBJ2-1; possibly TRBD2 for D (6 bases). CDR3 size: 13 residues. Germline CDR1 is SGHRS and CDR2 is YFSETQ. The V gene lost 2 bases and the J gene lost 8 bases, with 11 bases spanning the gap.

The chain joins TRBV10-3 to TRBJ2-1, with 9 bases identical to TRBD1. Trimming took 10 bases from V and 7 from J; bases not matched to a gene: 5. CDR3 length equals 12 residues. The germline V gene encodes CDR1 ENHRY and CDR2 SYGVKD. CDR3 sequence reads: CATRTGENEQFF. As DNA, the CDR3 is TGTGCCACCAGGACAGGGGAGAATGAGCAGTTCTTC.

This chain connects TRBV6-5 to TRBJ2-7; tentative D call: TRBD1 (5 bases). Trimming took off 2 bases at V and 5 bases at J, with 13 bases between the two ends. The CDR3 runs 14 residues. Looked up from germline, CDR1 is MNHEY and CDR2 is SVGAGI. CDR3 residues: CASSYRRGSNEQYF. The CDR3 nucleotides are TGTGCCAGCAGTTACCGTAGGGGTAGCAACGAGCAGTACTTC.

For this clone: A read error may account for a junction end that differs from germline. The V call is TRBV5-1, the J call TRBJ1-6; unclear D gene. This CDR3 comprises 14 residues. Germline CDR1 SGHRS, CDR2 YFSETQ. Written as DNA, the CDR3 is TGTGCCAGCAGCTTAGGTCCCAGGAATTCACCCCTCCACTTT. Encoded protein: CASSLGPRNSPLHF.

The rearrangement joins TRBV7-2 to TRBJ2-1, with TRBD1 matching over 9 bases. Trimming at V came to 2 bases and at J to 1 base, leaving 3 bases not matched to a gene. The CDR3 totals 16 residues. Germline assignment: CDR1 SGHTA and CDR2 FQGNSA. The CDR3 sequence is CASSLLGTGSYNEQFF. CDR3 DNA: TGTGCCAGCAGCTTACTTGGGACAGGGTCCTACAATGAGCAGTTCTTC. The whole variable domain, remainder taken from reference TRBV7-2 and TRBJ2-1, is GAGVSQSPSNKVTEKGKDVELRCDPISGHTALYWYRQSLGQGLEFLIYFQGNSAPDKSGLPSDRFSAERTGGSVSTLTIQRTQQEDSAVYLCASSLLGTGSYNEQFFGPGTRLTVL.

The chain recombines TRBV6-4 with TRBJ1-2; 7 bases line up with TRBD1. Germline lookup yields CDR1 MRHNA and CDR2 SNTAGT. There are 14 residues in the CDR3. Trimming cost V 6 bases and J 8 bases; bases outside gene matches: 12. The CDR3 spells CASSPDRDHYGYTF. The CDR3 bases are TGTGCCAGCAGCCCTGACAGGGACCATTACGGCTACACCTTC.

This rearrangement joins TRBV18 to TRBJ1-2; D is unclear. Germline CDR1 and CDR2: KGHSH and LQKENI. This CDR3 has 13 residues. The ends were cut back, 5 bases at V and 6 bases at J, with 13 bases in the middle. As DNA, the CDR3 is TGTGCCAGCTCAGCAGCTAACGGTGATGGCTACACCTTC. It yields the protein CASSAANGDGYTF.

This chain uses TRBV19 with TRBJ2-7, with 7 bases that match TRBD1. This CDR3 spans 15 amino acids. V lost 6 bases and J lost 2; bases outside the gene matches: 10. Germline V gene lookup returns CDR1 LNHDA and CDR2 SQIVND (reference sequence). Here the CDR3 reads CASRKEGASPYEQYF. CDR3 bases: TGTGCCAGTAGAAAAGAGGGGGCTTCACCCTACGAGCAGTACTTC. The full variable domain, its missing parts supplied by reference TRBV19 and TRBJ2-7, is DGGITQSPKYLFRKEGQNVTLSCEQNLNHDAMYWYRQDPGQGLRLIYYSQIVNDFQKGDIAEGYSVSREKKESFPLTVTSAQKNPTAFYLCASRKEGASPYEQYFGPGTRLTVT.

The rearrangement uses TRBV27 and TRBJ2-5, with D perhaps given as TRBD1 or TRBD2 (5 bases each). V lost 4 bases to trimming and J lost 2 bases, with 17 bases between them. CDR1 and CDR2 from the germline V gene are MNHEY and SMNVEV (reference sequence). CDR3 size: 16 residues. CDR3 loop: CASSWNRDASQETQYF. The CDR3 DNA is TGTGCCAGCAGTTGGAACCGGGACGCGAGTCAAGAGACCCAGTACTTC.

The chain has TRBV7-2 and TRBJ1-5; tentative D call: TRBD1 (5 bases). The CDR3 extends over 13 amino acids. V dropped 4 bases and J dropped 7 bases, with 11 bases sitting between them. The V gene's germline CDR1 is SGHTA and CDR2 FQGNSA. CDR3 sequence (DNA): TGTGCCAGCAGCTCCCGGTGGGGCCAGCCCCAGCATTTT. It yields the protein CASSSRWGQPQHF.

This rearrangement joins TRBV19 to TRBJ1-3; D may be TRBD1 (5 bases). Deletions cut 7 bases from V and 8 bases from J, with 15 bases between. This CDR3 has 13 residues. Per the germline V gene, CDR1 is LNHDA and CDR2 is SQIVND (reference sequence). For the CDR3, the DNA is TGTGCCAGTACCCGGCGGGACGCGGACACCATATATTTT. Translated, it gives CASTRRDADTIYF.

CDR3 coding DNA: TGTGCCAGCAGTGAGGTTAGCAGCAGGGATAATCAGCCCCAGCATTTT. Residues: CASSEVSSRDNQPQHF. This rearrangement joins TRBV6-1 to TRBJ1-5; the D gene is possibly TRBD1 (5 bases). There are 16 residues in the CDR3. The germline V gene encodes CDR1 MNHNS and CDR2 SASEGT. Trimming cost V 3 bases and J 4 bases, with 16 bases left between them.

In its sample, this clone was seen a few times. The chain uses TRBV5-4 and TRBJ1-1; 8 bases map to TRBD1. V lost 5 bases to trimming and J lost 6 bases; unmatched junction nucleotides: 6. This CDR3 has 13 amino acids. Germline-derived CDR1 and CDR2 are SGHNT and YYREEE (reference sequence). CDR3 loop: CASRPGQGAEAFF. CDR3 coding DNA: TGTGCCAGCAGACCCGGACAGGGCGCTGAAGCTTTCTTT.

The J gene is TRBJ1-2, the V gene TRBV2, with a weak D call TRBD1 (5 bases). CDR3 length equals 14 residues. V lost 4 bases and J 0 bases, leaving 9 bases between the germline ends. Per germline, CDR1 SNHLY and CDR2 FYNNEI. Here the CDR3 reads CASSGQGTNYGYTF. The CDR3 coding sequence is TGTGCCAGCAGTGGTCAGGGAACTAACTATGGCTACACCTTC.

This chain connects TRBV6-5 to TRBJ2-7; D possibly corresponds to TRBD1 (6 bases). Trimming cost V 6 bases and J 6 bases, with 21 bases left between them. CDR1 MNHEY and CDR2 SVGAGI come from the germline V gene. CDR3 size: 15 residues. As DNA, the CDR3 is TGTGCCAGCAGCCGTCCCATCGAAGGGGGTGGCGAGCAGTACTTC. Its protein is CASSRPIEGGGEQYF.

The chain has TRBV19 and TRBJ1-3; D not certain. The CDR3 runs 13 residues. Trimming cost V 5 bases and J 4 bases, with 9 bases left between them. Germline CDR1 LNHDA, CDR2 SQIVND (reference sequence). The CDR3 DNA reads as TGTGCCAGTAGTCCGGGGAGCGGAAACACCATATATTTT. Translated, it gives CASSPGSGNTIYF.

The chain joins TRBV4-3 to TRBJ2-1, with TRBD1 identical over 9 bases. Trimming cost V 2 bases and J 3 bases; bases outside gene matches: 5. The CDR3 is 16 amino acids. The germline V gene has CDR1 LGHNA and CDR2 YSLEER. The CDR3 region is CASSQMDRGFYNEQFF. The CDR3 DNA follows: TGCGCCAGCAGCCAAATGGACAGGGGTTTCTACAATGAGCAGTTCTTC.

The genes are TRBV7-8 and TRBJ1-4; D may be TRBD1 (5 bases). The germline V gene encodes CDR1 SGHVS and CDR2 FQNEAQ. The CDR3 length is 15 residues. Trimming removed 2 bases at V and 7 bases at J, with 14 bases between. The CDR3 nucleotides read TGTGCCAGCAGCTTATCACCGGGGGGATCTGAAAAACTGTTTTTT. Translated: CASSLSPGGSEKLFF.

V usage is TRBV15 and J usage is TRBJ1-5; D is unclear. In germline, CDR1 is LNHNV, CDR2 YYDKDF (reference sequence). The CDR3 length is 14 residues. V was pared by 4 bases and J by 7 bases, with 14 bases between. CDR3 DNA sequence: TGTGCCACCAGCAACCCCGGAGGTTTACAGCCCCAGCATTTT. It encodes CATSNPGGLQPQHF.

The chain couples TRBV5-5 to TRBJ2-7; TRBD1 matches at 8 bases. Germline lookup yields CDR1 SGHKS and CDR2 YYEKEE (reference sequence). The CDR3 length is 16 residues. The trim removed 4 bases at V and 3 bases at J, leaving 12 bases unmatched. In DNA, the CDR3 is TGTGCCAGCAGCCGGGGTCCGGGACAGGCAAACTACGAGCAGTACTTC. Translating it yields CASSRGPGQANYEQYF. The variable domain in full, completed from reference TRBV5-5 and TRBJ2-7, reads DAGVTQSPTHLIKTRGQQVTLRCSPISGHKSVSWYQQVLGQGPQFIFQYYEKEERGRGNFPDRFSARQFPNYSSELNVNALLLGDSALYLCASSRGPGQANYEQYFGPGTRLTVT.

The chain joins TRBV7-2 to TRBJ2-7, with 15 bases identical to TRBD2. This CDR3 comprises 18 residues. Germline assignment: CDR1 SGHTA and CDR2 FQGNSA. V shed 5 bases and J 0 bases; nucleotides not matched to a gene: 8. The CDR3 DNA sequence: TGTGCCAGCAGCCGGACTAGCGGGGGGGCTAGTAGCTCCTACGAGCAGTACTTC. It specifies CASSRTSGGASSSYEQYF.